Given below is one TCR beta chain in context. Its antigen is as yet unknown. Collection of 8.5 to 10 milliliters of peripheral blood was performed for each donor. With 1 base clipped from V and 0 bases from J, the junction kept 2 bases outside the gene matches. Looked up from germline, CDR1 is LNHDA and CDR2 is SQIVND (reference sequence). CDR3 length equals 16 residues. The record originates from a study of blood T cells in healthy people across ages. Regarding the study as a whole: It was held that diversity estimates obtained from one million T cells represented underestimates. Donor CMV status was unknown, possibly confounding expanded clonotype changes.

For the second PCR, which ran for roughly 7 to 11 cycles, a sample-barcoded 5' primer and a J-beta primer mix were used. Each of the samples gave a minimum of 2.5 million paired-end reads that contained CDR3. TCRdb independently ran MiXCR on the 5' RACE reads; one entry per CDR3 protein. The sample consists of some 920,000 distinct CDR3 sequences, 51% of them appearing once. This chain joins TRBV19 and TRBJ2-5; TRBD2 matches at 10 bases. Sequenced material: blood. The clonotype was recovered from a woman in her sixties or seventies in good health. The CDR3 region is CASSIAGLANQETQYF. The CDR3 nucleotides read TGTGCCAGTAGTATAGCGGGACTAGCGAACCAAGAGACCCAGTACTTC.